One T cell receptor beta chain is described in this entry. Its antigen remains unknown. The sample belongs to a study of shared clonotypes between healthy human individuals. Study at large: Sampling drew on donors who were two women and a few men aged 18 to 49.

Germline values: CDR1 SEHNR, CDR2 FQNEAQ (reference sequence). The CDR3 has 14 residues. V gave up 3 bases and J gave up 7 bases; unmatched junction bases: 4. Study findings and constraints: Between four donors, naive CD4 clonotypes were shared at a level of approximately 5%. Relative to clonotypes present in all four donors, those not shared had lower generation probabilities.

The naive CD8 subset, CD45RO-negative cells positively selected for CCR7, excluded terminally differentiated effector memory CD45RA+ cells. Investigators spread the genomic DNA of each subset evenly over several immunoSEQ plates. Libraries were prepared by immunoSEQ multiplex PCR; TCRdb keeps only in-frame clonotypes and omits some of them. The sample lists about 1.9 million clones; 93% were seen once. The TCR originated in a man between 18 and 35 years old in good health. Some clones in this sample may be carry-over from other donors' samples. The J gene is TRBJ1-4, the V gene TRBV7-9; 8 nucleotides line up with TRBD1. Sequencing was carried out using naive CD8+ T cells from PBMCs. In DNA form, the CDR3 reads TGTGCCAGCAGCTTGGACAGGGAGGTTGAAAAACTGTTTTTT. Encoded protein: CASSLDREVEKLFF. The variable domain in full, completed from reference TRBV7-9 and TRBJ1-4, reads DTGVSQNPRHKITKRGQNVTFRCDPISEHNRLYWYRQTLGQGPEFLTYFQNEAQLEKSRLLSDRFSAERPKGSFSTLEIQRTEQGDSAMYLCASSLDREVEKLFFGSGTQLSVL.